Presented here are 14 T cell receptor beta chains from one specimen sequenced in a study of T cells in Graves' hyperthyroidism and ophthalmopathy. Regions amplified from RNA transcripts were the TCR beta CDR3 regions. HTBI primers were employed in a first-round RT-PCR of the TCR CDR3. Each CDR3 protein is one row after TCRdb ran MiXCR on the multiplex PCR reads. This repertoire shows more than 350,000 distinct CDR3 sequences, around 15% found once; its top ten account for around 20%. The sample taken for sequencing was blood. The receptors shown here come from a woman between 55 and 75 years old with Graves' ophthalmopathy.

In this sample, this clonotype turned up many times. The chain recombines TRBV2 with TRBJ1-5; possible D gene TRBD1, 5 bases. CDR3 length equals 14 residues. Trimming took 4 bases from V and 10 from J, leaving 17 bases between them. The germline V gene encodes CDR1 SNHLY and CDR2 FYNNEI. The CDR3 loop is CASSAQGVQQPQHF. CDR3 sequence (DNA): TGTGCCAGCAGTGCCCAAGGGGTCCAGCAACCCCAGCATTTT.

This clonotype was found many times. J is TRBJ2-5 and V is TRBV6-1; 9 bases are a match to TRBD1. The CDR3 length is 13 residues. Trimming removed 7 bases from V and 3 bases from J; junction bases left unmatched: 3. CDR1 is MNHNS, CDR2 SASEGT, per germline. The CDR3 nucleotides read TGTGCCAGCAAGGGGACAGGGAAAGAGACCCAGTACTTC. This gives the protein CASKGTGKETQYF.

Ten or more counts support this clonotype. This chain joins TRBV12-5 and TRBJ2-2, with 10 bases matching TRBD1. Germline V gene data show CDR1 as LGHNT and CDR2 as FRNRAP. J was trimmed by 6 bases and V by 2 bases; bases with no gene match: 9. The CDR3 totals 17 residues. CDR3 sequence (DNA): TGTGCTAGTGGTTTGTCGCCGGGACAGGGGCCGGCCGGGGAGCTGTTTTTT. Protein sequence: CASGLSPGQGPAGELFF. The full variable domain, rest sourced from reference TRBV12-5 and TRBJ2-2, is DARVTQTPRHKVTEMGQEVTMRCQPILGHNTVFWYRQTMMQGLELLAYFRNRAPLDDSGMPKDRFSAEMPDATLATLKIQPSEPRDSAVYFCASGLSPGQGPAGELFFGEGSRLTVL.

This clonotype was observed many times. The J gene is TRBJ2-2, the V gene TRBV18; no firm D call. This CDR3 has 14 amino acids. The germline V gene has CDR1 KGHSH and CDR2 LQKENI. The V gene lost 8 bases and the J gene lost 2 bases, with 12 bases spanning the gap. CDR3 amino acids: CASHPSRNTGELFF. The DNA for the CDR3 is TGTGCCAGCCACCCATCGCGCAACACCGGGGAGCTGTTTTTT.

This clonotype was observed many times. The V gene is TRBV28, the J gene TRBJ1-1; 7 nucleotides agree with TRBD1. Germline assignment: CDR1 MDHEN and CDR2 SYDVKM. CDR3 length: 14 amino acids. The J segment lost 3 bases and the V segment lost 7 bases, leaving 8 bases of the junction unmatched. CDR3 coding DNA: TGTGCCAGCACTAAACCAGGGGGGTACACTGAAGCTTTCTTT. This sequence encodes CASTKPGGYTEAFF.

Only a few counts were recorded for this clonotype. The CDR3 DNA is TGTGCCAGCAGTTACTCGGGGACCCGATCCGGTTACAATGAGCAGTTCTTC. Residues: CASSYSGTRSGYNEQFF. V and J are TRBV6-6 and TRBJ2-1, with D perhaps TRBD1 or TRBD2 (5 bases each). The CDR3 loop spans 17 amino acids. V was pared by 0 bases and J by 4 bases, with 16 bases between. Looked up from germline, CDR1 is MNHNY and CDR2 is SVGAGI (reference sequence).

As for this clonotype: Possible read error: a much larger clone is one base away. The chain combines TRBV30 with TRBJ2-7; D gene uncertain. CDR3 length: 14 residues. Germline V CDR1 and CDR2: GTSNPN, SVGIG (reference sequence). The CDR3 nucleotides are TGTGCCTGGATTAAGGTCCCGAGCTCCTACGAGCAGCACTTC. It encodes CAWIKVPSSYEQHF.

In its sample, this clonotype was seen many times. This rearrangement joins TRBV7-8 to TRBJ2-7, with D perhaps assigned TRBD1 or TRBD2 (7 bases each). V lost 4 bases and J 4 bases, leaving 17 bases between the germline ends. This CDR3 is 15 amino acids long. Per the germline V gene, CDR1 is SGHVS and CDR2 is FQNEAQ. In DNA form, the CDR3 reads TGTGCCAGCAGCTCCGGGGAGGGGGCGTTTTACGAGCAGTACTTC. This encodes CASSSGEGAFYEQYF.

The rearrangement uses TRBV19 and TRBJ2-2, with D possibly being TRBD1 or TRBD2 (5 bases each). Trimming pared 7 bases from V and 7 bases from J, leaving 16 bases between. The CDR3 has 14 residues. Germline CDR1 LNHDA, CDR2 SQIVND (reference sequence). Here the CDR3 reads CASKGTPVSGELFF. The CDR3 DNA reads TGTGCCAGTAAAGGGACGCCCGTGAGCGGGGAGCTGTTTTTT.

This clonotype has at least ten counts. This sequence joins TRBV6-1 and TRBJ1-5; D call uncertain. The CDR3 is 14 amino acids. The ends were cut back, 2 bases at V and 2 bases at J, with 7 bases in the middle. CDR1 is MNHNS and CDR2 is SASEGT in the germline V gene. CDR3 sequence reads: CASSESLGNQPQHF. The CDR3 nucleotides are TGTGCCAGCAGTGAAAGTTTAGGCAATCAGCCCCAGCATTTT.

In this sample, this clonotype turned up many times. The chain couples TRBV28 to TRBJ2-7; D is uncertain. The CDR3 totals 15 residues. Germline CDR1 is MDHEN and CDR2 is SYDVKM. V lost 8 bases to trimming and J lost 1 base, with 18 bases between them. The CDR3 DNA reads as TGTGCCAGCGGGTCCCGAACAGTCCCTTCCTACGAGCAGTACTTC. Amino acid sequence: CASGSRTVPSYEQYF. Filled out from reference TRBV28 and TRBJ2-7, the complete variable domain reads DVKVTQSSRYLVKRTGEKVFLECVQDMDHENMFWYRQDPGLGLRLIYFSYDVKMKEKGDIPEGYSVSREKKERFSLILESASTNQTSMYLCASGSRTVPSYEQYFGPGTRLTVT.

The V gene is TRBV7-3, the J gene TRBJ2-5; tentatively, D is TRBD2 (6 bases). Per the germline V gene, CDR1 is SGHTA and CDR2 is FQGTGA. The germline V and J ends were trimmed by 4 bases and 5 bases, with 11 bases remaining between them. The CDR3 runs to 13 residues. DNA for the CDR3: TGTGCCAGCAGCTGGAGTGGGGGGGAGACCCAGTACTTC. Translation: CASSWSGGETQYF.

As concerns this clonotype: A much larger clone differs from this one at a single base, so this may be a read error. The J gene is TRBJ2-7, the V gene TRBV18; TRBD1 aligns across 12 bases. The V segment lost 3 bases and the J segment 6 bases; nucleotides outside the gene matches: 6. The length of the CDR3 is 15 residues. CDR1 and CDR2 from the germline V gene are KGHSH and LQKENI. CDR3 protein: CASSPFGTGGSEQYF. The CDR3 DNA is TGTGCCAGCTCACCTTTCGGGACAGGGGGCTCCGAGCAGTACTTC.

This clonotype was found many times. The chain combines TRBV12-5 with TRBJ2-1; TRBD2 agrees at 8 bases. Germline V gives CDR1 LGHNT, CDR2 FRNRAP. The V segment lost 1 base and the J segment 4 bases; nucleotides outside the gene matches: 12. The CDR3 contains 18 residues. The CDR3 sequence is CASGLDPGGLAGYNEQFF. The CDR3 DNA reads as TGTGCTAGTGGTTTGGACCCCGGGGGGTTAGCGGGGTACAATGAGCAGTTCTTC.